Shown below are 11 T cell receptor beta chains from a single sample sequenced in a study of T cell changes during pregnancy in multiple sclerosis. Repertoires were generated with immunoSEQ multiplex PCR, while TCRdb's copy carries only in-frame clones and drops some. The data hold roughly 72,000 clones, with 85% to 95% observed a single time. Sequencing was performed on CD4+ T cells from peripheral blood mononuclear cells, taken before pregnancy. Source of these receptors: a female donor with multiple sclerosis, enrolled in a pregnancy study.

This clone was detected only once. The chain recombines TRBV9 with TRBJ2-1; 7 positions agree with TRBD1. The V gene's germline CDR1 is SGDLS and CDR2 YYNGEE. Unmatched junction bases numbered 4, after V lost 4 bases and J lost 0 bases. CDR3 size: 15 residues. The CDR3 protein is CASSPGQSSYNEQFF. The CDR3 DNA reads as TGTGCCAGCAGCCCGGGACAGAGCTCCTACAATGAGCAGTTCTTC.

The CDR3 bases are TGTGCCAGCAGTTACCGACTAGCCGAGCAGTACTTC. This encodes CASSYRLAEQYF. The chain has TRBV7-9 and TRBJ2-7, with 7 bases lining up with TRBD2. J was trimmed by 6 bases and V by 6 bases; bases with no gene match: 5. The CDR3 spans 12 residues. Germline V gene sequence: CDR1 SEHNR, CDR2 FQNEAQ (reference sequence).

The chain employs TRBV7-2 and TRBJ2-3; 9 positions match TRBD2. Unmatched junction bases numbered 7, after V lost 2 bases and J lost 4 bases. Germline assignment: CDR1 SGHTA and CDR2 FQGNSA. This CDR3 has 16 amino acids. CDR3 coding DNA: TGTGCCAGCAGCTTACAGGCGGGGGGGCCTGCAGATACGCAGTATTTT. Translation gives CASSLQAGGPADTQYF.

The chain has TRBV7-9 and TRBJ2-5; TRBD1 might be the D (6 bases). CDR1 is SEHNR, CDR2 FQNEAQ, per germline (reference sequence). There are 16 residues in the CDR3. Trimming stripped 1 base from V and 0 bases from J, with 12 bases between. The CDR3 is CASSLGGQMYQETQYF. The CDR3 coding sequence is TGTGCCAGCAGCTTAGGCGGACAGATGTACCAAGAGACCCAGTACTTC.

V gene TRBV5-1 combines with J gene TRBJ1-2; D unresolved. Germline-derived CDR1 and CDR2 are SGHRS and YFSETQ. The CDR3 sequence is 13 residues long. The ends were cut back, 0 bases at V and 8 bases at J, with 11 bases in the middle. CDR3 nucleotides: TGCGCCAGCAGCTTGGTAATGGGAGACGGCTACACCTTC. This codes for CASSLVMGDGYTF.

The chain has TRBV30 and TRBJ1-4, with 8 bases lining up with TRBD1. The ends lost 6 bases at V and 5 bases at J; junction bases unmatched: 2. Germline assignment: CDR1 GTSNPN and CDR2 SVGIG (reference sequence). CDR3 length equals 12 residues. The CDR3 region is CACRQGNEKLFF. The CDR3 DNA follows: TGTGCCTGCCGACAGGGGAATGAAAAACTGTTTTTT.

This clone occurred a few times. The gene calls are TRBV6-1 and TRBJ1-1; 9 nucleotides agree with TRBD1. CDR3 size: 14 residues. Germline assignment: CDR1 MNHNS and CDR2 SASEGT. J gave up 5 bases and V 4 bases, and 5 bases lay outside the gene matches. The CDR3 DNA sequence: TGTGCCAGCAGTGTCGGGACAGGGCAAACTGAAGCTTTCTTT. The encoded protein is CASSVGTGQTEAFF.

The V call is TRBV5-6, the J call TRBJ1-1; unclear D gene. The V end lost 2 bases, the J end lost 4 bases, and 3 bases lay between the germline ends. CDR3 length: 11 amino acids. The germline CDR1 and CDR2 sequences are SGHDT and YYEEEE. The CDR3, as DNA: TGTGCCAGCAGCTTTCGCACTGAAGCTTTCTTT. Amino acids: CASSFRTEAFF.

The V gene is TRBV27, the J gene TRBJ2-7, with 10 bases lining up with TRBD2. In germline, CDR1 is MNHEY, CDR2 SMNVEV (reference sequence). There are 19 residues in the CDR3. V shed 2 bases and J 1 base; nucleotides not matched to a gene: 14. CDR3 region: CASSLSSASGSRKSYEQYF. Written as DNA, the CDR3 is TGTGCCAGCAGTTTAAGTTCGGCTAGCGGGAGTCGCAAGTCCTACGAGCAGTACTTC.

This clone came up once. V gene TRBV7-3 combines with J gene TRBJ2-5; TRBD1 agrees at 8 bases. The CDR3 consists of 13 residues. Germline CDR1 and CDR2: SGHTA and FQGTGA. V lost 5 bases, J lost 6 bases, and 5 bases stayed unmatched. The DNA of the CDR3 is TGTGCCAGCAGCCAGGACAGGGTAAAGACCCAGTACTTC. Its translation: CASSQDRVKTQYF.

Only one count was recorded for this clone. The CDR3 sequence: CASSSEAAQETQYF. The CDR3 coding sequence is TGTGCCAGCAGCTCCGAAGCGGCGCAAGAGACCCAGTACTTC. This chain uses TRBV7-7 with TRBJ2-5, with TRBD2 as a possible D gene (5 bases). V lost 4 bases and J lost 2, with 11 bases in between. Germline values: CDR1 SSHAT, CDR2 FNYEAQ (reference sequence). The CDR3 runs to 14 residues. The whole variable domain, remainder taken from reference TRBV7-7 and TRBJ2-5, is GAGVSQSPRYKVTKRGQDVTLRCDPISSHATLYWYQQALGQGPEFLTYFNYEAQPDKSGLPSDRFSAERPEGSISTLTIQRTEQRDSAMYRCASSSEAAQETQYFGPGTRLLVL.